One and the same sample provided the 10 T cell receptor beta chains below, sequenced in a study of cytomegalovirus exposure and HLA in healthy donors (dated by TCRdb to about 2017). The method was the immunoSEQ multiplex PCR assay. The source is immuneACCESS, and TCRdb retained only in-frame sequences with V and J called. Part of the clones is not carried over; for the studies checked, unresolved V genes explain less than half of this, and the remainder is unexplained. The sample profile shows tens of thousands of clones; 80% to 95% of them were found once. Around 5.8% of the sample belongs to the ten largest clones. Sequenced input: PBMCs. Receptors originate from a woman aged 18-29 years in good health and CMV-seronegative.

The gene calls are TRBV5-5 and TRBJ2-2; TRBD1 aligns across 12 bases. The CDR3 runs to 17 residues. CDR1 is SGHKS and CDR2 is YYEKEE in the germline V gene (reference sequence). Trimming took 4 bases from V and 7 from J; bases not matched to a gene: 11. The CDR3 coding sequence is TGTGCCAGCAGCGACCGGGACAGGGGGCATCTTAACGGGGAGCTGTTTTTT. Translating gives CASSDRDRGHLNGELFF.

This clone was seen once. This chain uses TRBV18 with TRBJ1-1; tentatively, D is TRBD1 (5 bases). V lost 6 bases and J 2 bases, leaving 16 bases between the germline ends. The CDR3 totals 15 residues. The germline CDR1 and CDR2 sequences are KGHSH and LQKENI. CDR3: CASSGGGSLNTEAFF. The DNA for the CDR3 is TGTGCCAGCTCCGGGGGGGGGAGTCTTAACACTGAAGCTTTCTTT.

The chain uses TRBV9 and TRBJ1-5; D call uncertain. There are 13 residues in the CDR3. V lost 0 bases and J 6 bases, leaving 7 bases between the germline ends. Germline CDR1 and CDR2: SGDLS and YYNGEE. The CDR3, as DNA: TGTGCCAGCAGCGTAGAAATCGGTCAGCCCCAGCATTTT. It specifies CASSVEIGQPQHF.

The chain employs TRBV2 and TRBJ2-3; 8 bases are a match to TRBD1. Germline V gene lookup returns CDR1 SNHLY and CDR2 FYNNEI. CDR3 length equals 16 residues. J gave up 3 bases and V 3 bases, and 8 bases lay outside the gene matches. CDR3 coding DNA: TGTGCCAGCAGTGATGGGTCAGGGGGCAAGACAGATACGCAGTATTTT. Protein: CASSDGSGGKTDTQYF. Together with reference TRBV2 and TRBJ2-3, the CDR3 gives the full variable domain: EPEVTQTPSHQVTQMGQEVILRCVPISNHLYFYWYRQILGQKVEFLVSFYNNEISEKSEIFDDQFSVERPDGSNFTLKIRSTKLEDSAMYFCASSDGSGGKTDTQYFGPGTRLTVL.

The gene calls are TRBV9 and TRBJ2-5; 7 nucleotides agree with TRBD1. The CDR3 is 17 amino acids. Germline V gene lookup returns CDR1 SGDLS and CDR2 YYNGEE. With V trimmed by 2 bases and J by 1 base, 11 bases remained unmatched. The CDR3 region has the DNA TGTGCCAGCAGCGTCGGACCTTTCAGGGGGATCCAAGAGACCCAGTACTTC. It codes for CASSVGPFRGIQETQYF.

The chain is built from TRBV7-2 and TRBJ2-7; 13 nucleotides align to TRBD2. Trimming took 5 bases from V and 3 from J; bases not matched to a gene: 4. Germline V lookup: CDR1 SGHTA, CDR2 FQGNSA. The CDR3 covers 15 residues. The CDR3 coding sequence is TGTGCCAGCAGCACAGGACTAGCGGGGGTCTACGAGCAGTACGTC. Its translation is CASSTGLAGVYEQYV.

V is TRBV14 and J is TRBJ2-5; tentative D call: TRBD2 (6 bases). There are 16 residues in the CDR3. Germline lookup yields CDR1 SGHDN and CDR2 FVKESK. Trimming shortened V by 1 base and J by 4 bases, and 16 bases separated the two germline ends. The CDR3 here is CASSQAYPGGRETQYF. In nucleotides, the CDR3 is TGTGCCAGCAGCCAAGCGTACCCCGGGGGAAGAGAGACCCAGTACTTC.

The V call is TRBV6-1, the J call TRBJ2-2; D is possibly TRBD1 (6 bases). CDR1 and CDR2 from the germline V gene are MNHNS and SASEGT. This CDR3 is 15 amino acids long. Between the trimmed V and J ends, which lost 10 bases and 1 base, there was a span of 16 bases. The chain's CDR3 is CATRGIQGNTGELFF. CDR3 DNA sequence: TGTGCCACCCGAGGGATACAGGGGAACACCGGGGAGCTGTTTTTT.

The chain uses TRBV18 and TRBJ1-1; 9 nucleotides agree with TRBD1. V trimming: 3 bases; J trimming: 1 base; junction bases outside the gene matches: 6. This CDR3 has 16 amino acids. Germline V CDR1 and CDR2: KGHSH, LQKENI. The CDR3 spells CASSPLPGQGNTEAFF. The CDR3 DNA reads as TGTGCCAGCTCACCCCTGCCGGGACAGGGGAACACTGAAGCTTTCTTT.

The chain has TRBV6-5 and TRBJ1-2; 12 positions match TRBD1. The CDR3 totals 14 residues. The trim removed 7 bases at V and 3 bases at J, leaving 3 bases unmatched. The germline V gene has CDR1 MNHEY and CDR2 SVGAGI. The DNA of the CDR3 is TGTGCCAGCACCGGGACAGGGGGCGACTATGGCTACACCTTC. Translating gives CASTGTGGDYGYTF.